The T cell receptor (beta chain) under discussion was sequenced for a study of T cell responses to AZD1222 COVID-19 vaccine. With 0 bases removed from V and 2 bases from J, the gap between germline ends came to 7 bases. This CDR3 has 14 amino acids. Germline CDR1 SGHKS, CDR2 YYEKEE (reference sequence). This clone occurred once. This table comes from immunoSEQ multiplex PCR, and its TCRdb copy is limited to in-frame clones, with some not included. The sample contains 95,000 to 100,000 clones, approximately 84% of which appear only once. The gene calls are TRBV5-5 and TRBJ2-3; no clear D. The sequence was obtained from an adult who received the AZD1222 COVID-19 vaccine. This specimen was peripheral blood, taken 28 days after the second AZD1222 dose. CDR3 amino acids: CASSLGPNTDTQYF. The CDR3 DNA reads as TGTGCCAGCAGCTTGGGGCCGAACACAGATACGCAGTATTTT.